Each of the 19 T cell receptor beta chains below was sequenced from the same sample in a study of metastatic and nonmetastatic thyroid tumors. Treatment of any kind had been given to no patient before thyroid surgery. With MiXCR, TCRdb reprocessed the PCR reads. Here the sample spans approximately 82,000 clones, about an eighth being singletons. The specimen was tumor tissue. These receptors were taken from a female donor with papillary thyroid cancer or a benign thyroid nodule (not recorded which). Some clones in this sample may be carry-over from other donors' samples.

CDR3 amino acids: CSVGTGSGEKLFF. CDR3 bases: TGCAGCGTTGGAACAGGGAGTGGGGAAAAACTGTTTTTT. The genes are TRBV29-1 and TRBJ1-4; D perhaps matches TRBD1 (6 bases). This CDR3 is 13 amino acids long. Between the trimmed V and J ends, which lost 4 bases and 8 bases, there was a span of 14 bases. The germline V gene has CDR1 SQVTM and CDR2 ANQGSEA.

This clone was counted many times. The chain couples TRBV4-1 to TRBJ1-1, with 7 bases that match TRBD1. This CDR3 comprises 15 residues. Germline loops: CDR1 MGHRA, CDR2 YSYEKL. V was clipped by 1 base and J by 4 bases; unmatched bases: 6. The CDR3 bases are TGCGCCAGCAGCCAAGTCAGGGGGAGCGGCACTGAAGCTTTCTTT. Translated: CASSQVRGSGTEAFF.

At least ten counts were recorded for this clone. The chain combines TRBV6-4 with TRBJ2-3; D is ambiguous. The V end lost 6 bases, the J end lost 5 bases, and 12 bases lay between the germline ends. The CDR3 is 13 amino acids. Germline values: CDR1 MRHNA, CDR2 SNTAGT. CDR3 protein: CASSEIGGDTQYF. CDR3 nucleotide sequence: TGTGCCAGCAGCGAAATCGGCGGAGATACGCAGTATTTT.

This clone was recorded at least ten times. This chain's CDR3 is CASSSHGTNNQPQHF. The CDR3 DNA follows: TGTGCCAGCAGCTCGCATGGGACAAATAATCAGCCCCAGCATTTT. The chain carries TRBV5-5 and TRBJ1-5, with D possibly TRBD1 on 6 matching bases. The germline gives CDR1 SGHKS, CDR2 YYEKEE (reference sequence). CDR3 size: 15 residues. The V end lost 3 bases, the J end lost 4 bases, and 14 bases lay between the germline ends.

This clone was seen repeatedly, ten times or more. This chain joins TRBV24-1 and TRBJ1-2; D not certain. Germline CDR1 reads KGHDR; CDR2 reads SFDVKD. V was trimmed by 6 bases and J by 2 bases, leaving 9 bases between them. This CDR3 contains 13 residues. The CDR3 DNA follows: TGTGCCACCAGTACGGACTCCAACTATGGCTACACCTTC. This codes for CATSTDSNYGYTF.

Only a few counts were recorded for this clone. Sequence at one end of the junction differs from germline and may be a read error. The chain uses TRBV6-2 or TRBV6-3 and TRBJ2-1, with a weak D call TRBD2 (5 bases). Per germline, CDR1 MNHEY and CDR2 SVGEGT. This CDR3 has 16 residues. The CDR3 region has the DNA TGTGCCAGCAGCCCGGGTGGGAGTAACCCCTACAATGAGCTGTTCTTC. It encodes CASSPGGSNPYNELFF.

This clone turned up a few times. The chain employs TRBV28 and TRBJ2-7, with D unresolved. V lost 8 bases and J 2 bases, leaving 22 bases between the germline ends. CDR1 is MDHEN and CDR2 is SYDVKM in the germline V gene. This CDR3 is built from 16 residues. CDR3 in amino acids: CASGVSAAWGTYEQYF. DNA for the CDR3: TGTGCCAGCGGCGTGAGTGCGGCATGGGGAACCTACGAGCAGTACTTC.

For this clone: At one of its ends the junction is not consistent with the germline gene, which may arise from a read error. The rearrangement links TRBV24-1 to TRBJ2-1, with D tentatively TRBD2 (5 bases). This CDR3 is 13 amino acids long. The germline CDR1 and CDR2 sequences are KGHDR and SFDVKD. The CDR3 spells CATSGLSCNEQFF. CDR3 nucleotides: TGTGCCACCTCGGGGTTATCCTGCAATGAGCAGTTCTTC.

There are many counts of this clone. This chain links TRBV12-3 or TRBV12-4 with TRBJ2-6; D is possibly TRBD1 (6 bases). The CDR3 length is 15 residues. V was pared by 4 bases and J by 4 bases, with 11 bases between. CDR3 sequence reads: CASSSQGTGANVLTF. CDR3 nucleotide sequence: TGTGCCAGCAGTTCACAGGGTACCGGGGCCAACGTCCTGACTTTC.

This clone was detected a few times. Sequence at one end of the junction differs from germline and may be a read error. The chain employs TRBV28 and TRBJ2-3; weak D call: TRBD2 (5 bases). The CDR3 has 13 amino acids. CDR1 is MDHEN and CDR2 is SYDVKM in the germline V gene. CDR3 sequence reads: CANKRFSTDTQYF. CDR3 DNA sequence: TGTGCCAACAAGCGGTTTAGCACAGATACTCAGTATTTT.

This clone was observed at least ten times. This sequence joins TRBV6-5 and TRBJ1-6; 9 bases map to TRBD1. V was pared by 0 bases and J by 7 bases, with 4 bases of the junction left unmatched. Germline loops: CDR1 MNHEY, CDR2 SVGAGI. The CDR3 is 16 amino acids. CDR3 nucleotide sequence: TGTGCCAGCAGTTACTCGGGGACAGGGAACAATTCACCCCTCCACTTT. It codes for CASSYSGTGNNSPLHF.

In this sample, this clone turned up many times. The chain uses TRBV11-3 and TRBJ2-7; 7 nucleotides line up with TRBD2. Germline V gene sequence: CDR1 SGHNT, CDR2 YENEEA. Trimming removed 3 bases from V and 2 bases from J; junction bases left unmatched: 7. The CDR3 has 15 amino acids. The CDR3: CASSFGRTLTYEQYF. The DNA for the CDR3 is TGTGCCAGCAGCTTCGGGAGGACCCTAACCTACGAGCAGTACTTC.

In this sample, this clone turned up many times. The rearrangement uses TRBV4-2 and TRBJ2-1; D could derive from TRBD1 or TRBD2 (5 bases each). Germline loops: CDR1 LGHNA, CDR2 YNFKEQ. Trimming cost V 0 bases and J 6 bases, with 12 bases left between them. The CDR3 extends over 15 amino acids. The CDR3 reads CASSQDPGRVNEQFF. The CDR3 DNA reads as TGTGCCAGCAGCCAAGATCCGGGGCGGGTCAATGAGCAGTTCTTC.

This clone showed up many times. The gene calls are TRBV5-1 and TRBJ2-5, with D perhaps TRBD2 (6 bases). Between the trimmed V and J ends, which lost 4 bases and 2 bases, there was a span of 15 bases. In germline, CDR1 is SGHRS, CDR2 YFSETQ. The CDR3 extends over 15 amino acids. CDR3 in amino acids: CASSPLGRGQETQYF. The CDR3 nucleotides read TGCGCCAGCAGCCCGTTGGGGCGGGGACAAGAGACCCAGTACTTC.

This clone appeared many times. The rearrangement joins TRBV5-1 to TRBJ2-1; the match to TRBD2 covers 8 bases. The CDR3 length is 16 residues. Germline V gene data show CDR1 as SGHRS and CDR2 as YFSETQ. V shed 0 bases, J shed 0 bases, and the junction held 2 bases outside the gene matches. CDR3: CASSLASGGSYNEQFF. DNA of the CDR3: TGCGCCAGCAGCTTGGCCAGCGGGGGCTCCTACAATGAGCAGTTCTTC. The whole variable domain, filled in from reference TRBV5-1 and TRBJ2-1, reads KAGVTQTPRYLIKTRGQQVTLSCSPISGHRSVSWYQQTPGQGLQFLFEYFSETQRNKGNFPGRFSGRQFSNSRSEMNVSTLELGDSALYLCASSLASGGSYNEQFFGPGTRLTVL.

This clone was seen ten or more times. The V and J genes are TRBV7-3 and TRBJ1-5; D uncertain. Trimming shortened V by 2 bases and J by 5 bases, and 10 bases separated the two germline ends. Germline lookup yields CDR1 SGHTA and CDR2 FQGTGA. The CDR3 extends over 14 amino acids. DNA of the CDR3: TGTGCCAGCAGCTTACTAGGGTCTCATCAGCCCCAGCATTTT. Translating gives CASSLLGSHQPQHF.

This clone showed up many times. Possible read error: a much larger clone is one base away. In this CDR3 the conserved last residue, phenylalanine or tryptophan, is missing, so a read error is likely. CDR3 nucleotides: TGCAGTATAACCGGGACAGCCCTTCTTAAATACGAGCAGTACCTC. The encoded protein is CSITGTALLKYEQYL. V is TRBV20-1 and J is TRBJ2-7; 7 positions agree with TRBD1. Germline-derived CDR1 and CDR2 are DFQATT and SNEGSKA (reference sequence). This CDR3 region has 15 residues. The ends lost 8 bases at V and 4 bases at J; junction bases unmatched: 17.

The rearrangement links TRBV28 to TRBJ1-4; D might be TRBD1 (6 bases). Germline V gives CDR1 MDHEN, CDR2 SYDVKM. Trimming pared 9 bases from V and 1 base from J, leaving 21 bases between. This CDR3 spans 17 amino acids. In DNA, the CDR3 is TGTGCCAGAACAAGGAGGGGGGGCGGGGTAACTAATGAAAAACTGTTTTTT. Encoded protein: CARTRRGGGVTNEKLFF.

This clone showed up many times. The CDR3 DNA reads TGTGCCAGCAGCCCAATCGGGGGCCCTGGAAACACCATATATTTT. This translates into CASSPIGGPGNTIYF. This sequence joins TRBV7-3 and TRBJ1-3; weak D call: TRBD1 (6 bases). Germline V gene data show CDR1 as SGHTA and CDR2 as FQGTGA. The germline V and J ends were trimmed by 5 bases and 2 bases, with 13 bases remaining between them. The CDR3 sequence is 15 residues long.